These 26 T cell receptor beta chains originate from one sample sequenced in a study of CD8+ T cells in alopecia areata. RNA was extracted and reverse transcribed into cDNA as the sequencing template. Clones were read by immunoSEQ multiplex PCR, and TCRdb kept only the in-frame ones, dropping some. The sample lists about 130,000 clones, 50% to 60% occurring once. The sequences come from CD4+ T cells sorted from blood, collected at week 0. The receptor source for this set is a human donor with alopecia areata.

This clone was counted between two and nine times. This chain uses TRBV30 with TRBJ2-2; D uncertain. This CDR3 region has 12 residues. V was cut by 5 bases and J by 7 bases, with 11 bases left in between. Per the germline V gene, CDR1 is GTSNPN and CDR2 is SVGIG (reference sequence). CDR3 region: CAWHGVVGELFF. In nucleotides, the CDR3 is TGTGCCTGGCACGGTGTAGTCGGGGAGCTGTTTTTT.

This clone was observed once. The chain uses TRBV5-1 and TRBJ1-1, with 7 bases matching TRBD1. CDR1 is SGHRS and CDR2 is YFSETQ in the germline V gene. With V trimmed by 5 bases and J by 5 bases, 6 bases remained unmatched. The CDR3 covers 13 residues. The CDR3 loop reads CASRQGQLTEAFF. The CDR3 nucleotides read TGCGCCAGCAGACAGGGACAGTTGACTGAAGCTTTCTTT.

The chain couples TRBV7-2 to TRBJ2-5, with TRBD1 identical over 8 bases. Germline V gene lookup returns CDR1 SGHTA and CDR2 FQGNSA. The CDR3 has 16 residues. The V and J ends lost 4 bases and 3 bases, in that order; junction bases with no gene match: 10. The CDR3 loop reads CASSSQPRTGKETQYF. The CDR3 bases are TGTGCCAGCAGCTCTCAGCCCCGGACAGGGAAAGAGACCCAGTACTTC.

The gene calls are TRBV2 and TRBJ1-4; D ambiguous. The V and J ends lost 5 bases and 5 bases respectively, with 18 bases between them. CDR3 length: 16 residues. The germline CDR1 and CDR2 sequences are SNHLY and FYNNEI. The DNA for the CDR3 is TGTGCCAGCAGTCGTGACGGTGGAGGGCAAAATGAAAAACTGTTTTTT. Protein sequence: CASSRDGGGQNEKLFF.

This chain links TRBV28 with TRBJ1-1; 8 bases match TRBD1. J lost 9 bases, V lost 3 bases, and 9 bases had no gene match. This CDR3 has 14 amino acids. Germline lookup yields CDR1 MDHEN and CDR2 SYDVKM. CDR3 sequence reads: CASSLSQGARKAFF. CDR3 DNA: TGTGCCAGCAGTTTGTCGCAGGGGGCTCGGAAAGCTTTCTTT.

The J gene is TRBJ1-5, the V gene TRBV5-1; TRBD1 matches 7 bases. CDR3 size: 14 residues. V lost 4 bases and J lost 4; bases outside the gene matches: 5. The germline V gene encodes CDR1 SGHRS and CDR2 YFSETQ. For the CDR3, the DNA is TGCGCCAGCAGCACGGGGACAGCGAATCAGCCCCAGCATTTT. This sequence encodes CASSTGTANQPQHF.

The CDR3 protein is CASSLHGQGYEQYF. CDR3 coding DNA: TGTGCCAGCAGCCTCCACGGACAGGGCTACGAGCAGTACTTC. The chain carries TRBV7-2 and TRBJ2-7, with TRBD1 identical over 8 bases. Unmatched junction bases numbered 6, after V lost 5 bases and J lost 3 bases. Germline CDR1 SGHTA, CDR2 FQGNSA. The CDR3 contains 14 residues.

The rearrangement uses TRBV5-8 and TRBJ2-5; either TRBD1 or TRBD2 may supply D (6 bases each). CDR1 and CDR2 (germline): SGHTS, YDEGEE. The V gene lost 0 bases and the J gene lost 4 bases, with 10 bases spanning the gap. This CDR3 contains 14 residues. CDR3 region: CASSLEQGGETQYF. CDR3 sequence (DNA): TGTGCCAGCAGCTTGGAACAGGGAGGAGAGACCCAGTACTTC.

The rearrangement links TRBV6-5 to TRBJ1-1; a possible D gene is TRBD1 (5 bases). V was pared by 11 bases and J by 3 bases, with 19 bases between. The CDR3 spans 14 residues. Germline loops: CDR1 MNHEY, CDR2 SVGAGI. Written as DNA, the CDR3 is TGTGCCGGGAAACCGGGACGGTGGGACACTGAAGCTTTCTTT. It codes for CAGKPGRWDTEAFF.

CDR3 sequence (DNA): TGTGCCAGCAGCGTGCCGGGACAGCGCTCTGGGGCCAACGTCCTGACTTTC. Translated: CASSVPGQRSGANVLTF. This chain connects TRBV5-4 to TRBJ2-6, with 7 bases identical to TRBD1. This CDR3 is 17 amino acids long. Germline V gene data show CDR1 as SGHNT and CDR2 as YYREEE (reference sequence). Trimming removed 4 bases from V and 0 bases from J; junction bases left unmatched: 7. Complete variable domain (other parts from reference TRBV5-4 and TRBJ2-6): ETGVTQSPTHLIKTRGQQVTLRCSSQSGHNTVSWYQQALGQGPQFIFQYYREEENGRGNFPPRFSGLQFPNYSSELNVNALELDDSALYLCASSVPGQRSGANVLTFGAGSRLTVL.

The V gene is TRBV9, the J gene TRBJ2-3, with a tentative D call TRBD1 (6 bases). V dropped 2 bases and J dropped 2 bases, with 15 bases sitting between them. The CDR3 is made up of 16 amino acids. Germline V CDR1 and CDR2: SGDLS, YYNGEE. The CDR3 loop is CASSVREGDPTDTQYF. CDR3 in DNA: TGTGCCAGCAGCGTCCGAGAGGGGGACCCCACAGATACGCAGTATTTT.

The chain recombines TRBV18 with TRBJ1-1; possible D gene TRBD1, 5 bases. The CDR3 loop spans 15 amino acids. Germline V CDR1 and CDR2: KGHSH, LQKENI. Between the trimmed V and J ends, which lost 2 bases and 4 bases, there was a span of 14 bases. The CDR3 DNA reads as TGTGCCAGCTCACCAGTCTCGGGGGTGGGCACTGAAGCTTTCTTT. Protein: CASSPVSGVGTEAFF.

The chain joins TRBV27 to TRBJ1-4; TRBD1 matches at 11 bases. V was clipped by 6 bases and J by 0 bases; unmatched bases: 3. This CDR3 region has 16 residues. The germline V gene has CDR1 MNHEY and CDR2 SMNVEV (reference sequence). The CDR3 region is CASRGTGGPTNEKLFF. The CDR3 region has the DNA TGTGCCAGCAGGGGGACAGGGGGACCAACTAATGAAAAACTGTTTTTT.

The chain has TRBV4-1 and TRBJ1-6, with a tentative D call TRBD1 (5 bases). The CDR3 is made up of 17 amino acids. The germline V gene encodes CDR1 MGHRA and CDR2 YSYEKL. Trimming stripped 0 bases from V and 0 bases from J, with 9 bases between. The CDR3 DNA is TGCGCCAGCAGCCAAGATTCGGGGGACTCCTATAATTCACCCCTCCACTTT. Its translation is CASSQDSGDSYNSPLHF.

CDR3 DNA sequence: TGTGCCTGGAGTGGCCCCGGGACGCGAAATCAGCCCCAGCATTTT. This codes for CAWSGPGTRNQPQHF. The chain carries TRBV30 and TRBJ1-5; a possible D gene is TRBD1 (5 bases). Trimming stripped 1 base from V and 4 bases from J, with 14 bases between. CDR3 length: 15 residues. Germline CDR1 is GTSNPN and CDR2 is SVGIG (reference sequence).

The chain links TRBV5-1 to TRBJ2-2; 7 nucleotides match TRBD2. The CDR3 sequence is 16 residues long. Germline lookup yields CDR1 SGHRS and CDR2 YFSETQ. The J segment lost 7 bases and the V segment lost 0 bases, leaving 9 bases of the junction unmatched. CDR3 bases: TGCGCCAGCAGCTTGGGCTGGACTAGTATTTACGGGGAGCTGTTTTTT. Encoded protein: CASSLGWTSIYGELFF.

This chain links TRBV10-3 with TRBJ2-2; no definite D call. The CDR3 is 15 amino acids. CDR1 and CDR2 (germline): ENHRY, SYGVKD. V shed 4 bases and J shed 5 bases, with 14 bases lying between them. The CDR3 bases are TGTGCCATCAGTGGAGAGTCAGCCATTACCGGGGAGCTGTTTTTT. It codes for CAISGESAITGELFF.

The V gene is TRBV19, the J gene TRBJ2-5, with unresolved D. Trimming removed 4 bases at V and 3 bases at J, with 12 bases between. This CDR3 has 14 amino acids. Germline V CDR1 and CDR2: LNHDA, SQIVND (reference sequence). Here the CDR3 reads CASSTNLEKETQYF. CDR3 sequence (DNA): TGTGCCAGTAGTACCAATCTCGAAAAAGAGACCCAGTACTTC.

This clone was counted a few times. The genes are TRBV7-2 and TRBJ2-5, with no clear D. Trimming left V 1 base short and J 6 bases short, with 15 bases between. There are 15 residues in the CDR3. Germline CDR1 reads SGHTA; CDR2 reads FQGNSA. The CDR3 loop reads CASSLGNVLSQTQYF. CDR3 bases: TGTGCCAGCAGCTTAGGAAACGTCTTATCACAGACCCAGTACTTC.

The chain joins TRBV14 to TRBJ1-2; 7 positions agree with TRBD1. Germline CDR1 reads SGHDN; CDR2 reads FVKESK. The J segment lost 13 bases and the V segment lost 3 bases, leaving 5 bases of the junction unmatched. This CDR3 spans 11 amino acids. In DNA form, the CDR3 reads TGTGCCAGCAGCCAGGGCGACAGGGCCACCTTC. Translating gives CASSQGDRATF.

The chain uses TRBV6-6 and TRBJ2-7, with D maybe TRBD2 (5 bases). Trimming stripped 7 bases from V and 6 bases from J, with 16 bases between. CDR1 is MNHNY and CDR2 is SVGAGI in the germline V gene (reference sequence). The CDR3 is 13 residues long. CDR3: CASKGLTAGEQYF. In DNA form, the CDR3 reads TGTGCCAGCAAAGGACTTACGGCAGGCGAGCAGTACTTC.

The chain has TRBV7-2 and TRBJ1-1; unclear D gene. Per the germline V gene, CDR1 is SGHTA and CDR2 is FQGNSA. This CDR3 is 11 amino acids long. V lost 5 bases and J lost 5, with 6 bases in between. The CDR3 bases are TGTGCCAGCAGCCGTGGGACTGAAGCTTTCTTT. Protein sequence: CASSRGTEAFF.

The chain links TRBV27 to TRBJ2-7; 7 bases are shared with TRBD1. Germline-derived CDR1 and CDR2 are MNHEY and SMNVEV (reference sequence). The CDR3 sequence is 14 residues long. The ends lost 5 bases at V and 2 bases at J; junction bases unmatched: 6. CDR3 sequence reads: CASSPNRGPYEQYF. The DNA of the CDR3 is TGTGCCAGCAGTCCCAACAGGGGACCCTACGAGCAGTACTTC.

This clone turned up a few times. The chain uses TRBV19 and TRBJ2-1, with 8 bases that match TRBD2. The CDR3 consists of 17 residues. The V gene end was trimmed by 1 base and the J gene end by 0 bases; junction bases not matched to a gene: 5. Germline loops: CDR1 LNHDA, CDR2 SQIVND (reference sequence). The CDR3 spells CASSIAGGLSSYNEQFF. Here the CDR3 DNA reads TGTGCCAGTAGTATAGCGGGGGGGCTGAGCTCCTACAATGAGCAGTTCTTC.

V usage is TRBV5-5 and J usage is TRBJ1-5; D is ambiguous. Trimming left V 1 base short and J 5 bases short, with 10 bases between. CDR3 length: 14 amino acids. CDR1 and CDR2 (germline): SGHKS, YYEKEE (reference sequence). The CDR3 region is CASSLLLEDQPQHF. In nucleotides, the CDR3 is TGTGCCAGCAGCTTGCTGCTTGAAGATCAGCCCCAGCATTTT.

A few counts support this clone. The V gene is TRBV5-4, the J gene TRBJ2-2, with D perhaps TRBD1 (6 bases). V shed 2 bases and J shed 4 bases, with 9 bases lying between them. Looked up from germline, CDR1 is SGHNT and CDR2 is YYREEE (reference sequence). The CDR3 totals 14 residues. The CDR3 DNA is TGTGCCAGCAGCTTTCGAGGGGGCACCGGGGAGCTGTTTTTT. Protein product: CASSFRGGTGELFF. The variable domain in full, with the rest retrieved from reference TRBV5-4 and TRBJ2-2, is ETGVTQSPTHLIKTRGQQVTLRCSSQSGHNTVSWYQQALGQGPQFIFQYYREEENGRGNFPPRFSGLQFPNYSSELNVNALELDDSALYLCASSFRGGTGELFFGEGSRLTVL.